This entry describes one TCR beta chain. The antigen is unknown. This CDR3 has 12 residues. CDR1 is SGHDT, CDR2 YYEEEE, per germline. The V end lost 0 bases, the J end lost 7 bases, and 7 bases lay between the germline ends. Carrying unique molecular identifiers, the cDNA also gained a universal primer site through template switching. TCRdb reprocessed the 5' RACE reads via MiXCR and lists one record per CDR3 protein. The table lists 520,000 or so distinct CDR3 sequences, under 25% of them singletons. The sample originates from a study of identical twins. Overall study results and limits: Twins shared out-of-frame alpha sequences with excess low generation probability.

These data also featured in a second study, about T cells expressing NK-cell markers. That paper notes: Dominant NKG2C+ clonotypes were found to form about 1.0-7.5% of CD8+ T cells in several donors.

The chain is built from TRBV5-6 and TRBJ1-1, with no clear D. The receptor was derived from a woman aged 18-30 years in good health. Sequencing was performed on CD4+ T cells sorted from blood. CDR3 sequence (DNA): TGTGCCAGCAGCTTGGGGAGAGATGAAGCTTTCTTT. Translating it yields CASSLGRDEAFF.